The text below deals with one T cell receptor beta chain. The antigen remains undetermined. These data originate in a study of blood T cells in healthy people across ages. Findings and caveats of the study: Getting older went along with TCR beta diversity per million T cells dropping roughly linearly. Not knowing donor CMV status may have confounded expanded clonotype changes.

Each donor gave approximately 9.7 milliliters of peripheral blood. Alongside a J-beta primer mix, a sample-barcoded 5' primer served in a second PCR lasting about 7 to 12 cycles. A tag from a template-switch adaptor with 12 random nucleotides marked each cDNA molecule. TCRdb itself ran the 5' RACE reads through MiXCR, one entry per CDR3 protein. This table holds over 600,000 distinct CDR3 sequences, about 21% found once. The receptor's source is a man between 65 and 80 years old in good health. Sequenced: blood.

DNA of the CDR3: TGCGCCAGCAGCCAAGGTAACCCGAGGCAGGGGGGATACGAGCAGTACTTC. The encoded protein is CASSQGNPRQGGYEQYF. This rearrangement joins TRBV4-3 to TRBJ2-7, with a possible D match to TRBD1 (7 bases). V lost 1 base, J lost 4 bases, and 20 bases lay in between. Germline V gene lookup returns CDR1 LGHNA and CDR2 YSLEER. The CDR3 consists of 17 residues.